Listed below are T cell receptor beta chains from one sample, sequenced in a study of cytomegalovirus exposure and HLA in healthy donors. Here immunoSEQ multiplex PCR was the method, and the copy in TCRdb shows in-frame clones only, minus some. The table lists around 140,000 clones, 75% to 85% of them singletons. The sequencing sample was made of PBMCs. The receptor source for this set is a middle-aged man in good health and CMV-seronegative. The CDR3 runs from the conserved cysteine through the conserved F or W. D genes are given only for firm matches. Part of the rows lack a size; the others show once, few, many or a class for expanded clones.

.	TRBV12-1	TRBJ2-3	14	.	TGTGCCAGCAGGCGGGGGGCTGACACAGATACGCAGTATTTT	CASRRGADTDTQYF
few	TRBV28	TRBJ1-6	18	TRBD1	TGTGCCAGCAGTCCCTACAGGGGGCTGAGAAACTATAATTCACCCCTCCACTTT	CASSPYRGLRNYNSPLHF
.	TRBV6-5	TRBJ1-1	15	TRBD1	TGTGCCAGCAGTTTGTTCCCGGGACAGGGGGCTGAAGCTTTCTTT	CASSLFPGQGAEAFF
.	TRBV14	TRBJ1-6	15	TRBD1	TGTGCCAGCAGCCAAGAGGTAGGGGGCGATTCACCCCTCCACTTT	CASSQEVGGDSPLHF
once	TRBV27	TRBJ1-5	14	TRBD1	TGTGCCAGCAGTTCACAGGGGGCTAGGCAGCCCCAGCATTTT	CASSSQGARQPQHF
once	TRBV2	TRBJ1-5	17	.	TGTGCCAGCAGTTTCACAAACGGGGGAGTCGGCAATCAGCCCCAGCATTTT	CASSFTNGGVGNQPQHF
.	TRBV5-4	TRBJ2-7	12	.	TGTGCCACTGGACAGAGCCCCTACGAGCAGTACTTC	CATGQSPYEQYF
.	TRBV28	TRBJ1-2	15	TRBD1	TGTGCCAGCATCCCCGTCTTGGGACAGGGGTATGGCTACACCTTC	CASIPVLGQGYGYTF
.	TRBV7-2	TRBJ1-1	15	.	TGTGCCAGCAGCTTGGGAGACAGGAGGAACACTGAAGCTTTCTTT	CASSLGDRRNTEAFF
.	TRBV13	TRBJ1-2	17	TRBD1	TGTGCCAGCAGCCCCTCTTCCAACAGGGGACAATTCTATGGCTACACCTTC	CASSPSSNRGQFYGYTF
once	TRBV5-6	TRBJ2-1	13	.	TGTGCCAGCAGCTCCCCTACGTATAATGAGCAGTTCTTC	CASSSPTYNEQFF
few	TRBV30	TRBJ2-2	16	.	TGTGCCTGGAGGGTCCGGCGGGGAGGGAACACCGGGGAGCTGTTTTTT	CAWRVRRGGNTGELFF
.	TRBV5-6	TRBJ1-1	17	.	TGTGCCAGCAGCTTGTTTACGCGGGGGGGCCTTGCCGCTGAAGCTTTCTTT	CASSLFTRGGLAAEAFF
few	TRBV27	TRBJ2-3	13	.	TGTGCCAGCAGTCCCCTTATGCGGGATACGCAGTATTTT	CASSPLMRDTQYF
.	TRBV21-1	TRBJ1-5	15	.	TGTGCCAGCATGCACAGGGGGGCAAGCAATCAGCCCCAGCATTTT	CASMHRGASNQPQHF
.	TRBV7-9	TRBJ1-4	14	TRBD1	TGTGCCAGCAGCCAGGACAGGGGACGGGAAAAACTGTTTTTT	CASSQDRGREKLFF
.	TRBV27	TRBJ2-6	14	.	TGTGCCAGCAGTTTGTACTCTGGGGCCAACGTCCTGACTTTC	CASSLYSGANVLTF
.	TRBV28	TRBJ2-7	15	TRBD1	TGTGCCAGCAGTATCCCGGGACAGGGCCCTTACGAGCAGTACTTC	CASSIPGQGPYEQYF
.	TRBV7-9	TRBJ1-4	14	.	TGTTCCAGCAGCTTATCGAGCGGGGGTGAAAAACTGTTTTTT	CSSSLSSGGEKLFF
.	TRBV2	TRBJ1-1	13	TRBD1	TGTGCCAGCCGGACAGGGGGAGGTACTGAAGCTTTCTTT	CASRTGGGTEAFF
few	TRBV9	TRBJ2-6	19	TRBD1	TGTGCCAGCAGCGCCGGAGGGACAGGGGGCTCCCCTGGGGCCAACGTCCTGACTTTC	CASSAGGTGGSPGANVLTF
.	TRBV30	TRBJ1-3	15	TRBD1	TGTGCCTGGAGTAATGGCAGGGGGCTCGGAAACACCATATATTTT	CAWSNGRGLGNTIYF
.	TRBV10-1	TRBJ2-3	14	TRBD1	TGCGCCAGCAGTGTAGGGACAGGGGCAGATACGCAGTATTTT	CASSVGTGADTQYF
.	TRBV10-2	TRBJ1-1	13	TRBD1	TGCGCCAGCAGCGCAGGGGGCGTCACTGAAGCTTTCTTT	CASSAGGVTEAFF
.	TRBV29-1	TRBJ1-4	13	.	TGCAGCGTTGCGGACGGGCGGGATGAAAAACTGTTTTTT	CSVADGRDEKLFF
.	TRBV21-1	TRBJ2-5	17	.	TGTGCCAGCAGCTCCCGAGGGGACTCAAAGGGGTCAGAGACCCAGTACTTC	CASSSRGDSKGSETQYF
.	TRBV5-6	TRBJ1-2	16	.	TGTGCCAGCAGCTTGGTAACAGGAGATACTAACTATGGCTACACCTTC	CASSLVTGDTNYGYTF
.	TRBV5-1	TRBJ1-3	16	.	TGCGCCAGCAGCTTGGATGAGGGCTCTGCTGGAAACACCATATATTTT	CASSLDEGSAGNTIYF
.	TRBV29-1	TRBJ1-2	13	TRBD1	TGCAGCGCTAATCAGGGACAGGGATCTGGCTACACCTTC	CSANQGQGSGYTF
.	TRBV29-1	TRBJ2-5	12	TRBD2	TGCGGCGTTGGCGGGGGTTCGGAGACCCAGTACTTC	CGVGGGSETQYF
.	TRBV18	TRBJ1-1	17	TRBD1	TGTGCCAGCTCACCACCGGCATCAGGGGGAGGGAACACTGAAGCTTTCTTT	CASSPPASGGGNTEAFF
.	TRBV13	TRBJ2-5	16	TRBD1	TGTGCCAGCAGCGCAAATCGGGACAGCCACCAAGAGACCCAGTACTTC	CASSANRDSHQETQYF
.	TRBV19	TRBJ2-5	15	.	TGTGCCAGTAGTATAAAGGACTACGATTCGGAGACCCAGTACTTC	CASSIKDYDSETQYF
.	TRBV28	TRBJ1-2	15	.	TGTGCCAGCAGTTGGCCGGGATCTCCTAACTATGGCTACACCTTC	CASSWPGSPNYGYTF
once	TRBV11-2	TRBJ2-5	13	.	TGTGCCAGCAGCTTACCCCCTCCAGAGACCCAGTACTTC	CASSLPPPETQYF
.	TRBV29-1	TRBJ1-2	12	.	TGCAGCGTTGATTTGGGGGCGCGTGGCTACACCTTC	CSVDLGARGYTF
few	TRBV6-5	TRBJ1-1	14	TRBD1	TGTGCCAGCATCAAGACAGGGGGCTTCACTGAAGCTTTCTTT	CASIKTGGFTEAFF
.	TRBV5-8	TRBJ2-1	15	TRBD2	TGTGCCAGCAGCTTGAGCGGGGGTTCCTACAATGAGCAGTTCTTC	CASSLSGGSYNEQFF
.	TRBV9	TRBJ2-7	14	TRBD2	TGTGCCAGCAGCGCCTCCAGCGGGGGGTACGAGCAGTACTTC	CASSASSGGYEQYF
.	TRBV27	TRBJ1-2	11	.	TGTGCCAGCCGGGGTACTCACGGCTACACCTTC	CASRGTHGYTF
.	TRBV10-1	TRBJ1-1	22	TRBD1	TGCGCCAGCAGTGAGACCTGGATTGGTAGCTCGGACAGGGCCCTTATGAACACTGAAGCTTTCTTT	CASSETWIGSSDRALMNTEAFF
.	TRBV28	TRBJ1-2	15	.	TGTGCCAGCAGTTTATTGGCAGGGGTGATTTATGGCTACACCTTC	CASSLLAGVIYGYTF
.	TRBV11-2	TRBJ1-1	12	.	TGTGCCAGCAGCTTAATTATAACAGAAGCTTTCTTT	CASSLIITEAFF
.	TRBV30	TRBJ1-6	14	.	TGTGCCTGGAGTGCTGGCAGGTATAATTCACCCCTCCACTTT	CAWSAGRYNSPLHF
.	TRBV5-1	TRBJ2-3	13	.	TGCGCCAGCAGCTTGGAGAGGCAAGATACGCAGTATTTT	CASSLERQDTQYF
.	TRBV27	TRBJ2-1	13	.	TGTGCCAGCAGTCTACAGACCCTAAGGAAGCAGTTCTTC	CASSLQTLRKQFF
few	TRBV5-1	TRBJ1-1	16	TRBD1	TGCGCCAGCAGCTTATTCGTTGGACAGGGGAACACTGAAGCTTTCTTT	CASSLFVGQGNTEAFF